The next 5 T cell receptor beta chains were all read from a single sample in a study of OX40 agonist ivuxolimab in advanced cancers. Using immunoSEQ multiplex PCR, the repertoire was profiled, and TCRdb retains in-frame clones only, with some absent. The table includes approximately 28,000 clones, about four fifths detected once. Sequenced material: CD4+ or CD8+ T cells sorted from blood, taken in a trial of the OX40 agonist ivuxolimab. The receptors shown here come from an adult with an advanced solid tumor such as melanoma, head and neck, liver or kidney cancer.

The CDR3 reads CASSPGTAIAYGYTF. In DNA form, the CDR3 reads TGTGCCAGCAGCCCCGGGACTGCTATAGCCTATGGCTACACCTTC. The V and J genes are TRBV5-6 and TRBJ1-2, with D maybe TRBD1 (5 bases). Deletions cut 4 bases from V and 4 bases from J, with 17 bases between. The CDR3 totals 15 residues. The germline V gene has CDR1 SGHDT and CDR2 YYEEEE.

V usage is TRBV6-1 and J usage is TRBJ2-5; 7 positions match TRBD1. The better agreement between TRBJ2-7 and the DNA end casts doubt on the J call. This CDR3 comprises 14 residues. Germline V gene lookup returns CDR1 MNHNS and CDR2 SASEGT. The CDR3 loop is CASSRGGQLYEQYF. As DNA, the CDR3 is TGTGCCAGCAGTAGAGGGGGACAGCTCTACGAGCAGTACTTC.

The chain recombines TRBV28 with TRBJ1-3; possible D gene TRBD1, 6 bases. Trimming cost V 6 bases and J 0 bases, with 12 bases left between them. The CDR3 has 15 residues. Germline V gene data show CDR1 as MDHEN and CDR2 as SYDVKM. DNA for the CDR3: TGTGCCAGCAGGAGAGACAGGAACTCTGGAAACACCATATATTTT. Translating it yields CASRRDRNSGNTIYF.

The chain joins TRBV27 to TRBJ2-7, with D maybe TRBD2 (6 bases). Trimming pared 8 bases from V and 0 bases from J, leaving 17 bases between. Germline loops: CDR1 MNHEY, CDR2 SMNVEV (reference sequence). The length of the CDR3 is 15 residues. The CDR3 here is CASHSSRGISYEQYF. CDR3 DNA sequence: TGTGCCAGCCATAGCTCCCGGGGGATCTCCTACGAGCAGTACTTC.

The chain carries TRBV30 and TRBJ1-5; TRBD1 is a possible D gene (6 bases). The CDR3 runs to 18 residues. V lost 1 base to trimming and J lost 1 base, with 20 bases between them. Germline V gene lookup returns CDR1 GTSNPN and CDR2 SVGIG (reference sequence). CDR3 sequence (DNA): TGTGCCTGGAGTGGGTACGGCGACAGGCACGTGAGCAATCAGCCCCAGCATTTT. Its translation is CAWSGYGDRHVSNQPQHF.